The clone carrying this TCR beta chain turned up a few times. The sample originates from a study of T cells in Graves' hyperthyroidism and ophthalmopathy. The source material, RNA transcripts, was used to amplify TCR beta CDR3 regions. With the HTBI primer set, the TCR CDR3 went through a first round of RT-PCR. One entry per CDR3 protein, called by TCRdb with MiXCR from the multiplex PCR reads. The sample shows hundreds of thousands of distinct CDR3 sequences, about 45% of them seen only once. From germline, CDR1 is SNHLY and CDR2 FYNNEI. V was shortened by 11 bases and J by 0 bases, with 17 bases between the two germline ends. This CDR3 has 14 amino acids. Clinical symptoms, serum thyroxine and TRAb, thyroid ultrasound and orbital computed tomography together formed the diagnostic basis.

The clonotype originates from an adult man with Graves' disease, either hyperthyroidism or ophthalmopathy (not recorded which). What was sequenced was peripheral blood or thyroid tissue (not recorded which). The J gene is TRBJ2-7, the V gene TRBV2, with D perhaps matching TRBD1 or TRBD2 (6 bases each). CDR3 sequence: CAARGGRDSYEQYF. The CDR3 nucleotides are TGTGCCGCGAGAGGGGGGCGGGACTCCTACGAGCAGTACTTC.